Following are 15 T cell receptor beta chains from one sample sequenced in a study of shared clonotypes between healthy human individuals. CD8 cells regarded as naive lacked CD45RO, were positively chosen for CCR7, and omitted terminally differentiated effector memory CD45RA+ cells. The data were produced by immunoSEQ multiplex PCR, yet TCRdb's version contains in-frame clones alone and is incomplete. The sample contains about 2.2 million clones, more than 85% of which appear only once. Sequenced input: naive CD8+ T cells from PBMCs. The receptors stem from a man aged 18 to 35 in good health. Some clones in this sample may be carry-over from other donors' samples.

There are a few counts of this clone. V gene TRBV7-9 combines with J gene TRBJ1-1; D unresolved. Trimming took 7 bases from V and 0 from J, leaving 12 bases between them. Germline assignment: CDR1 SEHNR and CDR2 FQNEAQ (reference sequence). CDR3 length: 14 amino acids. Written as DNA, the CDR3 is TGTGCCAGCATCCCGACGGCAGTGAACACTGAAGCTTTCTTT. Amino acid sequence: CASIPTAVNTEAFF.

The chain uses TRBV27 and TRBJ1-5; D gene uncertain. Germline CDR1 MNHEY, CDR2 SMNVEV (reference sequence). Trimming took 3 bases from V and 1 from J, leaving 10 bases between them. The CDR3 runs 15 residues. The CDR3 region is CASSLSVLSNQPQHF. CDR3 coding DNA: TGTGCCAGCAGTTTGTCAGTCCTGAGCAATCAGCCCCAGCATTTT.

CDR3 nucleotides: TGTGCCAGTAGTAATTCTCTGTACAGCTTTAATCAGCCCCAGCATTTT. Protein: CASSNSLYSFNQPQHF. V gene TRBV19 combines with J gene TRBJ1-5; D uncertain. CDR3 length: 16 amino acids. V was clipped by 4 bases and J by 4 bases, with 17 bases between them. Germline CDR1 is LNHDA and CDR2 is SQIVND (reference sequence).

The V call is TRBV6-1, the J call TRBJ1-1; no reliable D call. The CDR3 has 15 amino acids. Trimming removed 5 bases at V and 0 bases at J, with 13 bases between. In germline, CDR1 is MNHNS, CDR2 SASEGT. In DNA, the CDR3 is TGTGCCAGCAGTTCAGACTTGACCCTGAACACTGAAGCTTTCTTT. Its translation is CASSSDLTLNTEAFF.

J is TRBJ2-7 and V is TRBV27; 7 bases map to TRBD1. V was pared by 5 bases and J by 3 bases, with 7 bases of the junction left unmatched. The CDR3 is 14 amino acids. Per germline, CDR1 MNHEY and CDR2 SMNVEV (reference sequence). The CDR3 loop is CASSIRQGGYEQYF. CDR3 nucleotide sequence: TGTGCCAGCAGTATTCGACAGGGTGGCTACGAGCAGTACTTC.

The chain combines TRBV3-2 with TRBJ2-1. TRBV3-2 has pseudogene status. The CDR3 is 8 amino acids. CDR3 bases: TGTGCCAGTGATGAGCAGTTCTTC. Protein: CASDEQFF.

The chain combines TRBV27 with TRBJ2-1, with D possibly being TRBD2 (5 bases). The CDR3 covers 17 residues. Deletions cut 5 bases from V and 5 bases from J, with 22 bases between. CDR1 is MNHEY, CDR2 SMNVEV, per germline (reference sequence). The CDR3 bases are TGTGCCAGCAGTCCAGCTCCGGGATCCTCATTTAACAATGAGCAGTTCTTC. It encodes CASSPAPGSSFNNEQFF.

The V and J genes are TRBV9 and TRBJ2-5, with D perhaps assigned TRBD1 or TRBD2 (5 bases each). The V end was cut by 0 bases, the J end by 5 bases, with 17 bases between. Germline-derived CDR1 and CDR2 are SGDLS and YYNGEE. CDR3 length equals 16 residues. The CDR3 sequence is CASSVEGTESRETQYF. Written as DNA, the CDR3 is TGTGCCAGCAGCGTAGAGGGGACGGAGTCGAGGGAGACCCAGTACTTC.

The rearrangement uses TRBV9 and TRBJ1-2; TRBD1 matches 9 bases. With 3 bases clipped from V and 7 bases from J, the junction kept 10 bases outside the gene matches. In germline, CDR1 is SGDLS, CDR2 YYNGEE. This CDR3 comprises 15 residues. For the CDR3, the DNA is TGTGCCAGCAGCGCCCGCCTACAGGGGGCGGGTGGCTACACCTTC. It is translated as CASSARLQGAGGYTF.

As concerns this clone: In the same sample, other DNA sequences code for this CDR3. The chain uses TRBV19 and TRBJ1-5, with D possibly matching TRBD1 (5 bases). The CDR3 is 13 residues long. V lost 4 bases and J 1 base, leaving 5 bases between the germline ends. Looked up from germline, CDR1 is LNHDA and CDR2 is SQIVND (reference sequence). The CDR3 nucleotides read TGTGCCAGTAGTACAGGGAGCAATCAGCCCCAGCATTTT. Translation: CASSTGSNQPQHF.

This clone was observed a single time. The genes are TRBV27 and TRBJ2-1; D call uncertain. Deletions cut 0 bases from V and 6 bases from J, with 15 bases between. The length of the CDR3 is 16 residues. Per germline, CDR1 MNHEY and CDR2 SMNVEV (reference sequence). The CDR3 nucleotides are TGTGCCAGCAGTTTATCGATTTCCTCCTACCCCAATGAGCAGTTCTTC. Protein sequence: CASSLSISSYPNEQFF.

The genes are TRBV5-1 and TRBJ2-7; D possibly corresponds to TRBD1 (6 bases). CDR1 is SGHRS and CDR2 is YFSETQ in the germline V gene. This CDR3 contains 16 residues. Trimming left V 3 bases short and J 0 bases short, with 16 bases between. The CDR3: CASSWAPTGSSYEQYF. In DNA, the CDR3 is TGCGCCAGCAGCTGGGCCCCGACAGGAAGCTCCTACGAGCAGTACTTC.

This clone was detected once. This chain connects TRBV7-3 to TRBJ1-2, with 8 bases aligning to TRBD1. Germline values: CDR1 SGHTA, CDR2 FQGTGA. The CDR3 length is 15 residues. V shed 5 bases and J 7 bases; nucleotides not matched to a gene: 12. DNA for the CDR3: TGTGCCAGCAGCCCATTGGGACAGGCCGACTCTGGCTACACCTTC. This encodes CASSPLGQADSGYTF.

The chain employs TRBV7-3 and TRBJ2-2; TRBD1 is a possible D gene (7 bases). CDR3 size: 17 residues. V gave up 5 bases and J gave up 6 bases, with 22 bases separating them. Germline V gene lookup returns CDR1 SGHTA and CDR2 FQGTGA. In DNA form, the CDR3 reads TGTGCCAGCAGCCATGACAGGGAGGTGTTGGGGTCCGGGGAGCTGTTTTTT. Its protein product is CASSHDREVLGSGELFF.

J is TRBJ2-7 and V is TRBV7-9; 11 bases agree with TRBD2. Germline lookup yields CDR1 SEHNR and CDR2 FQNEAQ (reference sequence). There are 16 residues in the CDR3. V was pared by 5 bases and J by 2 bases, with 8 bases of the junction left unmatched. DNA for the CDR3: TGTGCCAGCAGCAAACCGGGACTAGCGGCCACCTACGAGCAGTACTTC. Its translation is CASSKPGLAATYEQYF.